This TCR beta chain stems from a study of cytomegalovirus exposure and HLA in healthy donors. This clone was seen only once. Primers for the PCR totalled 60 Vbeta and 13 Jbeta. Profiling relied on immunoSEQ multiplex PCR, and the TCRdb table lists in-frame clones only, not all of them. In the table there are hundreds of thousands of clones, roughly 84% of which are singletons. CDR1 SEHNR and CDR2 FQNEAQ come from the germline V gene (reference sequence). The CDR3 spans 13 residues. Trimming at V came to 10 bases and at J to 5 bases, leaving 6 bases not matched to a gene. The rearrangement joins TRBV7-9 to TRBJ2-1, with 9 nucleotides matching TRBD2. This receptor was obtained from a boy aged 2 to 10 in good health and CMV-seronegative. Sequencing was performed on PBMCs. The CDR3 DNA follows: TGTGCCATACGACTAGCGGATCACAATGAGCAGTTCTTC. Its translation is CAIRLADHNEQFF.